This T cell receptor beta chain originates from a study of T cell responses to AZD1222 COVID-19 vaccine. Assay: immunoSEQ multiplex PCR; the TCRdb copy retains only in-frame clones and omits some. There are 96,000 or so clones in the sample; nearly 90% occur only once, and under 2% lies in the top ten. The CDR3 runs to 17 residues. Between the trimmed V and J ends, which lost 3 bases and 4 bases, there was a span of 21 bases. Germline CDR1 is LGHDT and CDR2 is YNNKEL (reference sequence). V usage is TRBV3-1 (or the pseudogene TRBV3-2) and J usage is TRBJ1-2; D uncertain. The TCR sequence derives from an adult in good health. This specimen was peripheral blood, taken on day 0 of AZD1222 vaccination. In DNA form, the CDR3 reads TGTGCCAGCAGCCACCCCCGTGGTAATAGTCCAAGCTATGGCTACACCTTC. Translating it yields CASSHPRGNSPSYGYTF.